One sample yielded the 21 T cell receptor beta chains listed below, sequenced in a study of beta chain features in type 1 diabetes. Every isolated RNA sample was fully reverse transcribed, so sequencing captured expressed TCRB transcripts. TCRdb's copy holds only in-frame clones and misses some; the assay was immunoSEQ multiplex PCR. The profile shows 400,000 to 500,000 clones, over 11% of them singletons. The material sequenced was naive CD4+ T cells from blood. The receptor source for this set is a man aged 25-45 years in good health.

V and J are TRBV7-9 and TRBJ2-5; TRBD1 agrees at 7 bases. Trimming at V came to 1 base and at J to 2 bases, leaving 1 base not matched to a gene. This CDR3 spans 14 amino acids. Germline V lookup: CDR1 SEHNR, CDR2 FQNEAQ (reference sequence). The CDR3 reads CASSLGGQQETQYF. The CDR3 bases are TGTGCCAGCAGCTTAGGGGGACAGCAAGAGACCCAGTACTTC.

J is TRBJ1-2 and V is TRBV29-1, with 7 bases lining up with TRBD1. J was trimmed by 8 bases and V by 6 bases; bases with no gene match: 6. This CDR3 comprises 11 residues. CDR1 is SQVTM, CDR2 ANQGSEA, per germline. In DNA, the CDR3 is TGCAGCGTGAAGGGGGCGGGAGGCTACACCTTC. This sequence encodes CSVKGAGGYTF.

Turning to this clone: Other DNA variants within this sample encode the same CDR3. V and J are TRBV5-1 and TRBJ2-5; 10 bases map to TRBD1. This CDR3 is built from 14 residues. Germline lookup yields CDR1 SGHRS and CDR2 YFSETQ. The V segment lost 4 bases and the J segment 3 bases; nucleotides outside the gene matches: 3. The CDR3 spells CASSLGTGEETQYF. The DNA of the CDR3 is TGCGCCAGCAGCCTCGGGACAGGGGAAGAGACCCAGTACTTC.

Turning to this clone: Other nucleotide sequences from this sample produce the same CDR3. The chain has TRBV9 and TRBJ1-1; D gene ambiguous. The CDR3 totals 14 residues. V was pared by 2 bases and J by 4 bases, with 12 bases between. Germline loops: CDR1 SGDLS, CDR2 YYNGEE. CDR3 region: CASSVGTVGTEAFF. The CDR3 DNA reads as TGTGCCAGCAGCGTGGGAACGGTGGGCACTGAAGCTTTCTTT.

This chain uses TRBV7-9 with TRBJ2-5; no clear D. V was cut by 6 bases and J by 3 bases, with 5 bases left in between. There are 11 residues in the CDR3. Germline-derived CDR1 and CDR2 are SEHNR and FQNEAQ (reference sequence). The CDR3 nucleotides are TGTGCCAGCAGGAATAAAGAGACCCAGTACTTC. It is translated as CASRNKETQYF.

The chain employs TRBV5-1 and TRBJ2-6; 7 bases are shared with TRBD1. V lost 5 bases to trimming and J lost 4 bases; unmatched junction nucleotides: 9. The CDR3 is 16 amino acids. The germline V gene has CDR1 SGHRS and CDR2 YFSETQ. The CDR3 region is CASRTGPAVGANVLTF. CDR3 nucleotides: TGCGCCAGCAGGACAGGGCCGGCCGTGGGGGCCAACGTCCTGACTTTC.

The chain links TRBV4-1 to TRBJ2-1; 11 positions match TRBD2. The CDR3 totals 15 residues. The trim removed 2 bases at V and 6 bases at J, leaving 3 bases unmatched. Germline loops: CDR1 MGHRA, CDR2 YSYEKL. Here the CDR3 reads CASSQPTSGSNEQFF. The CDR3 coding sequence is TGCGCCAGCAGCCAACCAACTAGCGGGAGCAATGAGCAGTTCTTC.

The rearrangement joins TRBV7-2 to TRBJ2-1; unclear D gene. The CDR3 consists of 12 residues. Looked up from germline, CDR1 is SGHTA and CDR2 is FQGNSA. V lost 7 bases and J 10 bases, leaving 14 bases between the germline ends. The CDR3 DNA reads TGTGCCAGCAACCTCGGAGTGGAGGAGCAGTTCTTC. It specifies CASNLGVEEQFF.

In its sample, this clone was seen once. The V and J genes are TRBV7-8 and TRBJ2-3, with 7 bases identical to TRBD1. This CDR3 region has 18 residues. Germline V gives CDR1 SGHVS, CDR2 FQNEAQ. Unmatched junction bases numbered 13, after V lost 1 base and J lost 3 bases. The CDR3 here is CASSLDWPAGGRTDTQYF. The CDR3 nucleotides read TGTGCCAGCAGCTTAGATTGGCCGGCAGGGGGTCGGACAGATACGCAGTATTTT.

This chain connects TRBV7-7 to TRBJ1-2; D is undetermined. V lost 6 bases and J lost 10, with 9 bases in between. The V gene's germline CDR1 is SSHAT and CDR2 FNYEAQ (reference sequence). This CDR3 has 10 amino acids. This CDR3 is CASSPPDYTF. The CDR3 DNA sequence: TGTGCCAGCAGTCCCCCGGACTACACCTTC.

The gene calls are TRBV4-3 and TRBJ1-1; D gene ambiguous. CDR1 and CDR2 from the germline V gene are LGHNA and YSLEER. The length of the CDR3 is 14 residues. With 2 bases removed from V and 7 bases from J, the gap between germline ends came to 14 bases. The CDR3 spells CASSQNGIDGEAFF. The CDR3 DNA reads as TGCGCCAGCAGCCAAAACGGGATCGACGGTGAAGCTTTCTTT.

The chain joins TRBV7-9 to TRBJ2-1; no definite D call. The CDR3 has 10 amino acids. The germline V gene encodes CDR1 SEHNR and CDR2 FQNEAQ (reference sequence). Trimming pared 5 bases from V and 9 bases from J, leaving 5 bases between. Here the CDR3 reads CASSPGEQFF. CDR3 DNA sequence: TGTGCCAGCAGCCCAGGTGAGCAGTTCTTC.

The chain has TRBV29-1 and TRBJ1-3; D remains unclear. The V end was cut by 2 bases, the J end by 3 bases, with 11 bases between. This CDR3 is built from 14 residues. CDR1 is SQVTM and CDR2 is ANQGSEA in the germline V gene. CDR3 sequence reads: CSVEWVGSGNTIYF. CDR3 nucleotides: TGCAGCGTTGAATGGGTTGGAAGTGGAAACACCATATATTTT.

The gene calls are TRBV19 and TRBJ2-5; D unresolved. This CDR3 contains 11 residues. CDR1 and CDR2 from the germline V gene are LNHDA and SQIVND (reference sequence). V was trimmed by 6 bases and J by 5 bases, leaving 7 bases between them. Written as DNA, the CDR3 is TGTGCCAGTAGCGCAACGGAGACCCAGTACTTC. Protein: CASSATETQYF.

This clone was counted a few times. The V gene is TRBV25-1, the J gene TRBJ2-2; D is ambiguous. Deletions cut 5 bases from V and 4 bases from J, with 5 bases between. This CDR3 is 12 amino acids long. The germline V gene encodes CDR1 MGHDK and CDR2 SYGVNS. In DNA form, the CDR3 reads TGTGCCAGCAGTAGCAGCACCGGGGAGCTGTTTTTT. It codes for CASSSSTGELFF.

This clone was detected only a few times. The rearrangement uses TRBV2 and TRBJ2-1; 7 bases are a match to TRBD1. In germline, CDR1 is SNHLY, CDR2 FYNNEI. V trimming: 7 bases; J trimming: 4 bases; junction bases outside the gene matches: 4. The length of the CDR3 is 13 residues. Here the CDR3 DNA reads TGTGCCAGCAAAGGGACAGCTTACAATGAGCAGTTCTTC. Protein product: CASKGTAYNEQFF.

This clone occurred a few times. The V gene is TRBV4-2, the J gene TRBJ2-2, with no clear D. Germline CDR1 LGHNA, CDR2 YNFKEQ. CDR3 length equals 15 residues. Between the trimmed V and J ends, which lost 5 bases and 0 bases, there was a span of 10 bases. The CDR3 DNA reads TGTGCCAGCAGCTTAGGGTCCCCGAACACCGGGGAGCTGTTTTTT. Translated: CASSLGSPNTGELFF.

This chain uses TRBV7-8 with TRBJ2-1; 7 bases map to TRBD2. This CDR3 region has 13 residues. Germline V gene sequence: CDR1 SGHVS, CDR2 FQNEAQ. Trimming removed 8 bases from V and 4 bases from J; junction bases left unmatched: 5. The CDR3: CASGRERYNEQFF. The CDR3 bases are TGTGCCAGCGGGCGGGAGCGGTACAATGAGCAGTTCTTC.

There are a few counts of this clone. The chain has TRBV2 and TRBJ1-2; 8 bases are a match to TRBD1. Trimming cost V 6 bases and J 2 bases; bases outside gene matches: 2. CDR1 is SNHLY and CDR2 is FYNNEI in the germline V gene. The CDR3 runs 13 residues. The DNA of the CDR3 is TGTGCCAGCAGCCGGGACAGGAACTATGGCTACACCTTC. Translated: CASSRDRNYGYTF.

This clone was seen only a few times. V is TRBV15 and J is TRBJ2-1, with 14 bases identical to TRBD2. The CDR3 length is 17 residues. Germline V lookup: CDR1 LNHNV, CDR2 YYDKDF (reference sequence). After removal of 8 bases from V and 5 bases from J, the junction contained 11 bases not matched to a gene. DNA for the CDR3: TGTGCCACCTCTTTAGTAGGACTAGCGGGAGGTGACAATGAGCAGTTCTTC. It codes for CATSLVGLAGGDNEQFF. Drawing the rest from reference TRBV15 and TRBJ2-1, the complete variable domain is DAMVIQNPRYQVTQFGKPVTLSCSQTLNHNVMYWYQQKSSQAPKLLFHYYDKDFNNEADTPDNFQSRRPNTSFCFLDIRSPGLGDTAMYLCATSLVGLAGGDNEQFFGPGTRLTVL.

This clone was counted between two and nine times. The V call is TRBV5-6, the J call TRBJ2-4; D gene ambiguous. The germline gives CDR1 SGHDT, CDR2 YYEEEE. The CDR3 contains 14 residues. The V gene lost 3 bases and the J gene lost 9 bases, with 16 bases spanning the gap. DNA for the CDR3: TGTGCCAGCAGCTCCGGGTTCGTAGACGCCATTCAGTACTTC. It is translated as CASSSGFVDAIQYF.